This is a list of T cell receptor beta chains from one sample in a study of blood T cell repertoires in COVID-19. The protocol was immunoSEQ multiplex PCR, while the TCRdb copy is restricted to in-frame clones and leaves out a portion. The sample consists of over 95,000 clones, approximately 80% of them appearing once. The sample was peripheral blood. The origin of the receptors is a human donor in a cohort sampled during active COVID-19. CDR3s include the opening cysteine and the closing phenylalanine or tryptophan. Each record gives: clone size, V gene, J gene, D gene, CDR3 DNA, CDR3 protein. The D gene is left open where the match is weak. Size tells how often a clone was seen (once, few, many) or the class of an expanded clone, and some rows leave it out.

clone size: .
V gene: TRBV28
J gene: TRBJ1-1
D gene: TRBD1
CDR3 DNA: TGTGCCAGCAGTACCCGCCCAGGGGGCTACACTGAAGCTTTCTTT
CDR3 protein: CASSTRPGGYTEAFF

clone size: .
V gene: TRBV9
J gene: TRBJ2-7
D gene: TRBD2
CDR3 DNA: TGTGCCAGCAGCTTAGGACTAGCGGGAGATGGGATAAGCGAGCAGTACTTC
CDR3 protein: CASSLGLAGDGISEQYF

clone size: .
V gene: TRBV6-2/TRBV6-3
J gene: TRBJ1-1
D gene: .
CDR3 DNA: TGTGCCAGCAGTTACGCGGTCCGACTGAACACTGAAGCTTTCTTT
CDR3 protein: CASSYAVRLNTEAFF

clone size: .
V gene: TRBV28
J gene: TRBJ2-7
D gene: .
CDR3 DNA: TGTGCCAGCAGTCAGGGACACCCCTACGAGCAGTACTTC
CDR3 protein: CASSQGHPYEQYF

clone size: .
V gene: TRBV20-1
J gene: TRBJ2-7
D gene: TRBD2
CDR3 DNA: TGCAGTGCTAGTGGCCCCGGGGCTAGCGGGACATTCTACGAGCAGTACTTC
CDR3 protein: CSASGPGASGTFYEQYF

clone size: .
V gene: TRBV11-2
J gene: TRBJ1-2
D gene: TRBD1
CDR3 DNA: TGTGCCAGCAGCCCCTCAGGGGGCATTTATGGCTACACCTTC
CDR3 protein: CASSPSGGIYGYTF

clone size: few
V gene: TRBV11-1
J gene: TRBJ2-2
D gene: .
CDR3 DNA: TGTGCCAGCAGCCATCCTTCTGGGGGCGGGACCGGGGAGCTGTTTTTT
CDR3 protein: CASSHPSGGGTGELFF

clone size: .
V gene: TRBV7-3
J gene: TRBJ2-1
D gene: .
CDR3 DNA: TGTGCCAGCAGCTTAAATTTGGGCCAGTACAATGAGCAGTTCTTC
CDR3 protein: CASSLNLGQYNEQFF

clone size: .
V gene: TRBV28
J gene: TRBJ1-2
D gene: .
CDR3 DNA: TGTGCCAGCAGTTTGTTCAGGGTTCATGGCTACACCTTC
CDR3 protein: CASSLFRVHGYTF

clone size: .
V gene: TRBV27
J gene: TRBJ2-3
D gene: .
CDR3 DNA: TGTGCCAGCGGAGGGTTCACGGTCGATACGCAGTATTTT
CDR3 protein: CASGGFTVDTQYF

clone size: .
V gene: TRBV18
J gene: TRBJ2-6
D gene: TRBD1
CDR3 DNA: TGTGCCAGCTCACCACAGGGGGCTCACTCTGGGGCCAACGTCCTGACTTTC
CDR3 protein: CASSPQGAHSGANVLTF

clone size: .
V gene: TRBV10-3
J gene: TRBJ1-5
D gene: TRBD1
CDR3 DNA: TGTGCCATCAGCCCGGGACAGGCCTCTAATCAGCCCCAGCATTTT
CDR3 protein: CAISPGQASNQPQHF

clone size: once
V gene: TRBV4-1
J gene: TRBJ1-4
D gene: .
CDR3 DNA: TGCGCCAGCAGCCAAGATCTCGGGGGACGGGGAAAACTAAATGAAAAACTGTTTTTT
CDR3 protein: CASSQDLGGRGKLNEKLFF

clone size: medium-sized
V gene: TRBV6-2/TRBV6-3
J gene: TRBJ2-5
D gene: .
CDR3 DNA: TGTGCCAGCAGCTCCCTGGGGAGGTGGCAAGAGACCCAGTACTTC
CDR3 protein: CASSSLGRWQETQYF

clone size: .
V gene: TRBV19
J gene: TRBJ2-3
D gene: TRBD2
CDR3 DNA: TGTGCCAGTAGTCCGACTAGCGCCACAGATACGCAGTATTTT
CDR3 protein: CASSPTSATDTQYF

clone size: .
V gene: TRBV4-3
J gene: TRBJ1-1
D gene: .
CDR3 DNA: TGCGCCAGCAGCCAAGCATCCGGGATATGGACGTTGAACACTGAAGCTTTCTTT
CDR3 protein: CASSQASGIWTLNTEAFF

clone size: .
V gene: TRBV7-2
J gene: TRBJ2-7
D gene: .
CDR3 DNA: TGTGCCAGCAGCGCAGGACAGGACTACTCGCGGCACACCTACGAGCAGTACTTC
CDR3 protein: CASSAGQDYSRHTYEQYF

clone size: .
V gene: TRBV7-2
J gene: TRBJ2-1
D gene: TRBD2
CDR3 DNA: TGTGCCAGCAGCTCAAGCGGGGGACTCAATGAGCAGTTCTTC
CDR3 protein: CASSSSGGLNEQFF

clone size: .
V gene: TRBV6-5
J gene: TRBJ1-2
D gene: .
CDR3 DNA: TGTGCCAGCAGAGCAAGTTTGGGCTACACCTTC
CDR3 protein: CASRASLGYTF

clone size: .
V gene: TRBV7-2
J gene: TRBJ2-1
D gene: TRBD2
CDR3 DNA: TGTGCCAGCAGCCATTGGACTAGCGTAGGCGATGAGCAGTTCTTC
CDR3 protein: CASSHWTSVGDEQFF

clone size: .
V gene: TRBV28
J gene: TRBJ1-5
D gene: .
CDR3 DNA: TGTGCCAGCAGTTTAGGAGGGGTTAGCAATCAGCCCCAGCATTTT
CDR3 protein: CASSLGGVSNQPQHF

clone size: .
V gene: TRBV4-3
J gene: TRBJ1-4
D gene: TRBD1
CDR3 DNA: TGCGCCAGCAGCCCGAGGACAGGGTGGGATGAAAAACTGTTTTTT
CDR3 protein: CASSPRTGWDEKLFF

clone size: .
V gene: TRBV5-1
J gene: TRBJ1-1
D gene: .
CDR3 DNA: TGCGCCAGCAGCTTGGGGGCAGGGTTGAACACTGAAGCTTTCTTT
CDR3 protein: CASSLGAGLNTEAFF

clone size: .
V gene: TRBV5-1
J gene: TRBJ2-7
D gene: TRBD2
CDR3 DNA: TGCGCCAGCAGCTTGGCCGGGGGGTTCGGACCGGACGAGCAGTACTTC
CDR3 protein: CASSLAGGFGPDEQYF

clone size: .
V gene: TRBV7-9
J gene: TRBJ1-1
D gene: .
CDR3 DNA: TGTGCCAGCAGCCCTGTCCGGGGTGAAGCTTTCTTT
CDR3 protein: CASSPVRGEAFF

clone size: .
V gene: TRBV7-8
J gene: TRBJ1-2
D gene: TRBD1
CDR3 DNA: TGTGCCAGCAGAGGACAGGGGGCCGATAACTATGGCTACACCTTC
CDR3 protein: CASRGQGADNYGYTF

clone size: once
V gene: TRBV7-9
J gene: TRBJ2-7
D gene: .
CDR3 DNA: TGTGCCAGCAGCGCGATGCCAGGGGCGATTGGCTACGAGCAGTACTTC
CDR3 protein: CASSAMPGAIGYEQYF

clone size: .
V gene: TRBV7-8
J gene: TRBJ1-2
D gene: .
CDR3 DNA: TGTGCCAGCAGCTTGCGAGACAAGGTTTTAGGTGGCTACACCTTC
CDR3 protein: CASSLRDKVLGGYTF

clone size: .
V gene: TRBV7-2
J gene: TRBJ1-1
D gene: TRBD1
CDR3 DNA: TGTGCCAGCAGCTACTCTTCAGGGGGCAACACTGAAGCTTTCTTT
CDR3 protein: CASSYSSGGNTEAFF

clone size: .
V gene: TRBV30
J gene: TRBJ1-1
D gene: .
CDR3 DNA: TGTGCCTGGAGTGTAGGAGGGGTGTTCACTGAAGCTTTCTTT
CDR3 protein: CAWSVGGVFTEAFF

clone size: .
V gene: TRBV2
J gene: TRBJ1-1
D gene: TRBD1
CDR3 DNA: TGTGCCAGCAGTGGACAGGGGGCGACTGAAGCTTTCTTT
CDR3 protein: CASSGQGATEAFF

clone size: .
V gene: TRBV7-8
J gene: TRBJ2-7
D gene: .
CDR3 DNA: TGTGCCAGCAGCTATAATCCGGACAGCCTACTAAACTACGAGCAGTACTTC
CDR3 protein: CASSYNPDSLLNYEQYF

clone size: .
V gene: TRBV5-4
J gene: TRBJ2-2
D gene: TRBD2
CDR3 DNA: TGTGCCAGCAGCTTGGGCCTAGCGGGGGCCACCGGGGAGCTGTTTTTT
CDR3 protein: CASSLGLAGATGELFF

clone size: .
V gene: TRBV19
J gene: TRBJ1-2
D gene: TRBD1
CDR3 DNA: TGTGCCAGTAGTATCGGCAGGGGGATCTATGGCTACACCTTC
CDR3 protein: CASSIGRGIYGYTF

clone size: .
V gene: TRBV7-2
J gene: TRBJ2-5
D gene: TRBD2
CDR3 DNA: TGTGCCAGCAGCCCCAGGCTGCTAGCGGGGGGAGAGACCCAGTACTTC
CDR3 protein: CASSPRLLAGGETQYF

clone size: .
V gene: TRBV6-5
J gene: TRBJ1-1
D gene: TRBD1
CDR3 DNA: TGTGCCAGCGGAAACAGGGGGAGGACTGAAGCTTTCTTT
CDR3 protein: CASGNRGRTEAFF

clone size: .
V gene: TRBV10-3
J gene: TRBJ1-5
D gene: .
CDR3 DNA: TGTGCCATCAGAAGTGAGGTTAGCAATCAGCCCCAGCATTTT
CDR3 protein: CAIRSEVSNQPQHF

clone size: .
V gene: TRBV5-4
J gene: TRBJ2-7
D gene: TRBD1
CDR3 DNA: TGTGCCAGCAGCTTGAGGACAGGGGAGGACGAGCAGTACTTC
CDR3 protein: CASSLRTGEDEQYF

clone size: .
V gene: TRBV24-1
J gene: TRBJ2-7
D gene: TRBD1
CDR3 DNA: TGTGCCACCAGTGATGCCGGGACAGGGTATGAGTACTTC
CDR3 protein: CATSDAGTGYEYF

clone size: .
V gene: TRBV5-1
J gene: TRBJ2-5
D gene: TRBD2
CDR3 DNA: TGCGCCAGCAGCTTACTAGCGATCCAAGAGACCCAGTACTTC
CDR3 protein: CASSLLAIQETQYF

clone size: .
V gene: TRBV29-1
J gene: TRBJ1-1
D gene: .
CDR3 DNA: TGCAGCGTTCGGTTAACAGGAAACACTGAAGCTTTCTTT
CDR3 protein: CSVRLTGNTEAFF

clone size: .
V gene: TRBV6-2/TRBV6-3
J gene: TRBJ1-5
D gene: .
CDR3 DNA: TGTGCCAGCAGTTACGGCGGCCACAATCAGCCCCAGCATTTT
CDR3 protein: CASSYGGHNQPQHF